The 27 T cell receptor beta chains given below trace back to one sample, sequenced in a study of blood T cell repertoires in COVID-19. The assay was immunoSEQ multiplex PCR, and TCRdb's table has in-frame clones only and misses some. Among 180,000 or so clones listed, 80% to 85% were seen once. Sample: PBMCs or T cells enriched from blood (not recorded which). These receptor sequences come from a woman aged 55-75 years who had recovered from COVID-19.

The genes are TRBV11-2 and TRBJ2-2; D possibly corresponds to TRBD2 (6 bases). Germline CDR1 reads SGHAT; CDR2 reads FQNNGV. The CDR3 length is 17 residues. V was cut by 2 bases and J by 0 bases, with 13 bases left in between. CDR3 in DNA: TGTGCCAGCAGCTTACTTCCCGGGAGTGCGAACACCGGGGAGCTGTTTTTT. Translating it yields CASSLLPGSANTGELFF.

There are a few counts of this clone. The V and J genes are TRBV7-8 and TRBJ1-3; 8 bases are a match to TRBD1. CDR1 is SGHVS and CDR2 is FQNEAQ in the germline V gene. The J segment lost 0 bases and the V segment lost 2 bases, leaving 9 bases of the junction unmatched. This CDR3 region has 18 residues. The CDR3 sequence: CASSLRPGQAFSGNTIYF. In DNA form, the CDR3 reads TGTGCCAGCAGCTTACGCCCGGGACAGGCCTTCTCTGGAAACACCATATATTTT.

Concerning this clone: Additional DNA sequences in this sample encode the identical CDR3. J is TRBJ1-4 and V is TRBV5-1; 9 bases agree with TRBD1. Trimming at V came to 4 bases and at J to 1 base, leaving 5 bases not matched to a gene. Looked up from germline, CDR1 is SGHRS and CDR2 is YFSETQ. This CDR3 is built from 16 residues. CDR3 in DNA: TGCGCCAGCAGCCTGGGACAGGGCTTAACTAATGAAAAACTGTTTTTT. Its protein is CASSLGQGLTNEKLFF.

V usage is TRBV7-9 and J usage is TRBJ1-3; 7 bases are a match to TRBD1. Looked up from germline, CDR1 is SEHNR and CDR2 is FQNEAQ (reference sequence). J lost 0 bases, V lost 5 bases, and 7 bases had no gene match. The CDR3 is 16 residues long. The CDR3 DNA reads as TGTGCCAGCAGCACTACCGGGACAGTCTCTGGAAACACCATATATTTT. This gives the protein CASSTTGTVSGNTIYF.

This sequence joins TRBV19 and TRBJ1-6; D not certain. V gave up 3 bases and J gave up 0 bases, with 6 bases separating them. The CDR3 extends over 15 amino acids. Germline CDR1 reads LNHDA; CDR2 reads SQIVND (reference sequence). CDR3 amino acids: CASSIVNSYNSPLHF. The CDR3, as DNA: TGTGCCAGTAGTATTGTTAACTCCTATAATTCACCCCTCCACTTT.

CDR3 amino acids: CASSTNRDGEDTIYF. DNA for the CDR3: TGCGCCAGCAGCACCAACAGGGACGGTGAAGACACCATATATTTT. V is TRBV23-1 and J is TRBJ1-3; TRBD1 might be the D (6 bases). TRBV23-1 is annotated as an ORF whose role is uncertain. The V end lost 6 bases, the J end lost 8 bases, and 20 bases lay between the germline ends. CDR3 size: 15 residues.

This chain uses TRBV7-8 with TRBJ1-6, with D uncertain. V was clipped by 1 base and J by 7 bases, with 8 bases between them. The germline V gene encodes CDR1 SGHVS and CDR2 FQNEAQ. The CDR3 is 14 residues long. The CDR3 bases are TGTGCCAGCAGCTTAGGGCGGATAAATTCACCCCTCCACTTT. Translating gives CASSLGRINSPLHF.

The chain couples TRBV7-9 to TRBJ1-2; D is ambiguous. Deletions cut 1 base from V and 1 base from J, with 7 bases between. The CDR3 has 14 amino acids. The germline V gene has CDR1 SEHNR and CDR2 FQNEAQ (reference sequence). CDR3 nucleotides: TGTGCCAGCAGCTTAGGTCGTAGTAACTATGGCTACACCTTC. Translation: CASSLGRSNYGYTF.

The CDR3 protein is CAISYVAGSTDTQYF. The CDR3 DNA reads TGTGCCATCAGCTACGTAGCGGGGAGCACAGATACGCAGTATTTT. This chain links TRBV10-3 with TRBJ2-3; 8 bases match TRBD2. The CDR3 length is 15 residues. V lost 6 bases to trimming and J lost 0 bases; unmatched junction nucleotides: 5. Looked up from germline, CDR1 is ENHRY and CDR2 is SYGVKD.

This chain uses TRBV7-9 with TRBJ2-2, with a weak D call TRBD1 (7 bases). Germline CDR1 is SEHNR and CDR2 is FQNEAQ (reference sequence). The CDR3 totals 14 residues. Trimming took off 6 bases at V and 6 bases at J, with 14 bases between the two ends. The CDR3 coding sequence is TGTGCCAGCAGTCCTCAGGGGGGCCCCGGGGAGCTGTTTTTT. Protein: CASSPQGGPGELFF.

The chain employs TRBV2 and TRBJ2-3, with 8 bases aligning to TRBD2. J was trimmed by 1 base and V by 8 bases; bases with no gene match: 8. CDR1 is SNHLY and CDR2 is FYNNEI in the germline V gene. The CDR3 runs 15 residues. The CDR3 sequence is CASGSTSVRTDTQYF. In DNA form, the CDR3 reads TGTGCCAGCGGGTCGACTAGCGTCCGCACAGATACGCAGTATTTT.

This clone was recorded a few times. This sample also contains other DNA sequences that code for the same CDR3. The chain links TRBV5-1 to TRBJ2-1, with a possible D match to TRBD2 (5 bases). V was cut by 4 bases and J by 4 bases, with 9 bases left in between. Germline CDR1 SGHRS, CDR2 YFSETQ. The CDR3 has 13 residues. In DNA, the CDR3 is TGCGCCAGCAGCCTAGGACTTTACAATGAGCAGTTCTTC. Its translation is CASSLGLYNEQFF.

V gene TRBV21-1 combines with J gene TRBJ2-4; TRBD2 is the table's D call and was not checked against the DNA. TRBV21-1 counts as a pseudogene. This CDR3 has 18 amino acids. The CDR3 spells CASSTPSVAGEGKDIQYF. The DNA for the CDR3 is TGTGCCAGCAGCACCCCCAGTGTAGCGGGAGAGGGGAAAGACATTCAGTACTTC.

The chain has TRBV6-1 and TRBJ1-1; D is perhaps TRBD1 (6 bases). Deletions cut 2 bases from V and 5 bases from J, with 15 bases between. The CDR3 sequence is 15 residues long. CDR1 and CDR2 (germline): MNHNS, SASEGT. CDR3 amino acids: CASSELAGVGTEAFF. The CDR3 DNA reads as TGTGCCAGCAGTGAACTTGCAGGGGTAGGGACTGAAGCTTTCTTT.

This clone was seen just once. The rearrangement joins TRBV11-2 to TRBJ2-1; D not resolved. CDR1 is SGHAT, CDR2 FQNNGV, per germline. Trimming cost V 5 bases and J 2 bases, with 13 bases left between them. The CDR3 length is 15 residues. CDR3 loop: CASSRGLITYNEQFF. CDR3 in DNA: TGTGCCAGCAGCCGTGGGCTGATAACCTACAATGAGCAGTTCTTC. The complete variable domain, with remaining parts taken from reference TRBV11-2 and TRBJ2-1, reads EAGVAQSPRYKIIEKRQSVAFWCNPISGHATLYWYQQILGQGPKLLIQFQNNGVVDDSQLPKDRFSAERLKGVDSTLKIQPAKLEDSAVYLCASSRGLITYNEQFFGPGTRLTVL.

This clone was recorded only once. The rearrangement joins TRBV3-1 (or the pseudogene TRBV3-2) to TRBJ1-1, with a tentative D call TRBD1 (6 bases). This CDR3 region has 13 residues. V lost 4 bases and J lost 3, with 9 bases in between. Germline CDR1 and CDR2: LGHDT and YNNKEL (reference sequence). The CDR3 nucleotides are TGTGCCAGCAGCCTCAGGGGAGACACTGAAGCTTTCTTT. Translation gives CASSLRGDTEAFF.

The chain joins TRBV9 to TRBJ1-5; TRBD1 is a possible D gene (5 bases). This CDR3 comprises 15 residues. Trimming removed 0 bases at V and 6 bases at J, with 13 bases between. Germline V gene lookup returns CDR1 SGDLS and CDR2 YYNGEE. The DNA of the CDR3 is TGTGCCAGCAGCGTAGCCCCGGACGGGGGTCAGCCCCAGCATTTT. Translation: CASSVAPDGGQPQHF.

A note on this clone: This sample also contains other DNA sequences that code for the same CDR3. This rearrangement joins TRBV30 to TRBJ1-5, with 9 bases fitting TRBD1. There are 13 residues in the CDR3. In germline, CDR1 is GTSNPN, CDR2 SVGIG (reference sequence). V shed 1 base and J 5 bases; nucleotides not matched to a gene: 0. Written as DNA, the CDR3 is TGTGCCTGGAGTGGGACAGGGGATCAGCCCCAGCATTTT. Translating gives CAWSGTGDQPQHF.

The chain recombines TRBV27 with TRBJ2-7; weak D call: TRBD1 (6 bases). The CDR3 is 14 amino acids. With 7 bases removed from V and 1 base from J, the gap between germline ends came to 14 bases. CDR1 is MNHEY, CDR2 SMNVEV, per germline (reference sequence). CDR3 sequence reads: CASTPGHQSYEQYF. The CDR3 DNA follows: TGTGCCAGCACCCCGGGACATCAATCCTACGAGCAGTACTTC.

V and J are TRBV10-3 and TRBJ1-3; D is perhaps TRBD1 (5 bases). The ends were cut back, 8 bases at V and 0 bases at J, with 14 bases in the middle. CDR3 size: 15 residues. In germline, CDR1 is ENHRY, CDR2 SYGVKD. CDR3 in DNA: TGTGCCATCGGATCCTTGACAGTCTCTGGAAACACCATATATTTT. Translation gives CAIGSLTVSGNTIYF.

CDR3 residues: CAWSSGTANSPLHF. The CDR3 bases are TGTGCCTGGAGTTCCGGGACTGCAAATTCACCCCTCCACTTT. The chain combines TRBV30 with TRBJ1-6; a possible D gene is TRBD1 (5 bases). This CDR3 region has 14 residues. Germline V gene sequence: CDR1 GTSNPN, CDR2 SVGIG (reference sequence). The V end lost 2 bases, the J end lost 7 bases, and 12 bases lay between the germline ends.

This clone was counted between two and nine times. The sample has other DNA sequences that encode this CDR3 too. The chain couples TRBV29-1 to TRBJ1-1; maybe TRBD1 (5 bases). V was shortened by 5 bases and J by 1 base, with 5 bases between the two germline ends. CDR1 is SQVTM, CDR2 ANQGSEA, per germline. The CDR3 runs to 11 residues. CDR3 coding DNA: TGCAGCGTTCAGGGGAACACTGAAGCTTTCTTT. Its translation: CSVQGNTEAFF.

The rearrangement uses TRBV5-1 and TRBJ1-1; TRBD1 matches 10 bases. Germline CDR1 reads SGHRS; CDR2 reads YFSETQ. The V and J ends lost 4 bases and 7 bases, in that order; junction bases with no gene match: 4. The CDR3 runs 13 residues. CDR3 amino acids: CASSGGQGVEAFF. The CDR3 nucleotides read TGCGCCAGCAGCGGAGGACAGGGGGTTGAAGCTTTCTTT. Full variable domain (rest looked up from reference TRBV5-1 and TRBJ1-1): KAGVTQTPRYLIKTRGQQVTLSCSPISGHRSVSWYQQTPGQGLQFLFEYFSETQRNKGNFPGRFSGRQFSNSRSEMNVSTLELGDSALYLCASSGGQGVEAFFGQGTRLTVV.

This clone has a handful of counts. This rearrangement joins TRBV28 to TRBJ1-5, with 12 bases aligning to TRBD1. Germline V lookup: CDR1 MDHEN, CDR2 SYDVKM. J gave up 7 bases and V 5 bases, and 9 bases lay outside the gene matches. The CDR3 contains 16 residues. CDR3 loop: CASSMGGTGGRQPQHF. DNA for the CDR3: TGTGCCAGCAGTATGGGGGGGACAGGGGGCCGACAGCCCCAGCATTTT.

The chain has TRBV7-3 and TRBJ2-1; TRBD2 agrees at 7 bases. The CDR3 extends over 15 amino acids. Germline CDR1 is SGHTA and CDR2 is FQGTGA. J lost 5 bases, V lost 5 bases, and 9 bases had no gene match. In DNA, the CDR3 is TGTGCCAGCAGCCCCGGGGTGGGAGGGAACAATGAGCAGTTCTTC. Translated: CASSPGVGGNNEQFF.

This clone has a single count. The gene calls are TRBV4-2 and TRBJ2-3; TRBD2 agrees at 14 bases. V gave up 1 base and J gave up 5 bases; unmatched junction bases: 2. This CDR3 spans 16 amino acids. Germline V gene data show CDR1 as LGHNA and CDR2 as YNFKEQ. CDR3 nucleotide sequence: TGTGCCAGCAGCCAAGGACTAGCGGGGGGGCAAGATACGCAGTATTTT. Translation gives CASSQGLAGGQDTQYF.

The CDR3 DNA reads TGTGCCAGTAGTATAGGTGGCCCGACTGTTAACCAGCATTTT. This codes for CASSIGGPTVNQHF. The V and J genes are TRBV19 and TRBJ1-5, with unresolved D. The V and J ends lost 1 base and 12 bases respectively, with 16 bases between them. The CDR3 extends over 14 amino acids. CDR1 and CDR2 from the germline V gene are LNHDA and SQIVND (reference sequence).